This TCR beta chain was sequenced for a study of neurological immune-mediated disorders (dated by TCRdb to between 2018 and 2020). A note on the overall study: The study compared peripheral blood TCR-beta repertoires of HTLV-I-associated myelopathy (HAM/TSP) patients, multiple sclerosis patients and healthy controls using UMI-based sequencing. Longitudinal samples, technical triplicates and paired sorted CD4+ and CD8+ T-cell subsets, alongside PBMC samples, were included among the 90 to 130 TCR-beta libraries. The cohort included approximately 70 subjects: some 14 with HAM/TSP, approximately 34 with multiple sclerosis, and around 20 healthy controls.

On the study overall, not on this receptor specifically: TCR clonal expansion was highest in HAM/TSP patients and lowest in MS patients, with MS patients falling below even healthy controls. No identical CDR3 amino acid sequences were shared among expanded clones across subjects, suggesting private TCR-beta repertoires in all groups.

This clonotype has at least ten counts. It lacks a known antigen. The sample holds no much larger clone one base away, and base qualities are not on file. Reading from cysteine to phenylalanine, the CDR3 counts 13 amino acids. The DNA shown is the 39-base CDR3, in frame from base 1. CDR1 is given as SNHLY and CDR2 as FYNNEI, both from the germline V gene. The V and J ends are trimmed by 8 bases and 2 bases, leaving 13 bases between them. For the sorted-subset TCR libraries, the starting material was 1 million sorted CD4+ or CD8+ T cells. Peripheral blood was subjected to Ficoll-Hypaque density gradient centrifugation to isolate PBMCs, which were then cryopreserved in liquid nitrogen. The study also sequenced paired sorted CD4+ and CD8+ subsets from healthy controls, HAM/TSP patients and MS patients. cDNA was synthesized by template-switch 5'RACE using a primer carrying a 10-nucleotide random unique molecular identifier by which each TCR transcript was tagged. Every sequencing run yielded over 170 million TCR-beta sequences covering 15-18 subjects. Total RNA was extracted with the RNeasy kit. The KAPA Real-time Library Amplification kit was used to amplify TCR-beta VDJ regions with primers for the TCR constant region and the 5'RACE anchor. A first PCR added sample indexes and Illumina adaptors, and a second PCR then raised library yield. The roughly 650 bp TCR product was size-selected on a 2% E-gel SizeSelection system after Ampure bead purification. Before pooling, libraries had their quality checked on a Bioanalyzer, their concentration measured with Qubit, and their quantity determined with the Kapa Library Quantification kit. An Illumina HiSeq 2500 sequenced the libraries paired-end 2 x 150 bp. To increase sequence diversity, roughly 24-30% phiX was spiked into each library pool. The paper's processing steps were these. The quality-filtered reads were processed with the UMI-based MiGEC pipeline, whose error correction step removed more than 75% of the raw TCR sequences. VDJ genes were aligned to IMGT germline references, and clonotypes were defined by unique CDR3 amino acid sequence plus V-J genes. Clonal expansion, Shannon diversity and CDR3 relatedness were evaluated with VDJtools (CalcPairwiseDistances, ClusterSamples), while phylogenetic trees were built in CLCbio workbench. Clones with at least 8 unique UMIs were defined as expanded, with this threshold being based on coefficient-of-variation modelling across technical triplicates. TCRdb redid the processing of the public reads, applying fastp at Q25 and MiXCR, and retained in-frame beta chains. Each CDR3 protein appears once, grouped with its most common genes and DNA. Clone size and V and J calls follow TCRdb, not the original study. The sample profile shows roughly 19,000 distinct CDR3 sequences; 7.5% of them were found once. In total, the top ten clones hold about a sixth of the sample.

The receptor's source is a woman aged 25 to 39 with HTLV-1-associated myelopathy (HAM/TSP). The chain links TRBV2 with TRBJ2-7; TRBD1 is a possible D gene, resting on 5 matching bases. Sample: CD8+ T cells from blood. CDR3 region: CASGERGPYEQYF. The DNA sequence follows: TGTGCCAGCGGAGAAAGGGGCCCCTACGAGCAGTACTTC. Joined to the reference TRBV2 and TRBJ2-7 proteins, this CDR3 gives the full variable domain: EPEVTQTPSHQVTQMGQEVILRCVPISNHLYFYWYRQILGQKVEFLVSFYNNEISEKSEIFDDQFSVERPDGSNFTLKIRSTKLEDSAMYFCASGERGPYEQYFGPGTRLTVT.